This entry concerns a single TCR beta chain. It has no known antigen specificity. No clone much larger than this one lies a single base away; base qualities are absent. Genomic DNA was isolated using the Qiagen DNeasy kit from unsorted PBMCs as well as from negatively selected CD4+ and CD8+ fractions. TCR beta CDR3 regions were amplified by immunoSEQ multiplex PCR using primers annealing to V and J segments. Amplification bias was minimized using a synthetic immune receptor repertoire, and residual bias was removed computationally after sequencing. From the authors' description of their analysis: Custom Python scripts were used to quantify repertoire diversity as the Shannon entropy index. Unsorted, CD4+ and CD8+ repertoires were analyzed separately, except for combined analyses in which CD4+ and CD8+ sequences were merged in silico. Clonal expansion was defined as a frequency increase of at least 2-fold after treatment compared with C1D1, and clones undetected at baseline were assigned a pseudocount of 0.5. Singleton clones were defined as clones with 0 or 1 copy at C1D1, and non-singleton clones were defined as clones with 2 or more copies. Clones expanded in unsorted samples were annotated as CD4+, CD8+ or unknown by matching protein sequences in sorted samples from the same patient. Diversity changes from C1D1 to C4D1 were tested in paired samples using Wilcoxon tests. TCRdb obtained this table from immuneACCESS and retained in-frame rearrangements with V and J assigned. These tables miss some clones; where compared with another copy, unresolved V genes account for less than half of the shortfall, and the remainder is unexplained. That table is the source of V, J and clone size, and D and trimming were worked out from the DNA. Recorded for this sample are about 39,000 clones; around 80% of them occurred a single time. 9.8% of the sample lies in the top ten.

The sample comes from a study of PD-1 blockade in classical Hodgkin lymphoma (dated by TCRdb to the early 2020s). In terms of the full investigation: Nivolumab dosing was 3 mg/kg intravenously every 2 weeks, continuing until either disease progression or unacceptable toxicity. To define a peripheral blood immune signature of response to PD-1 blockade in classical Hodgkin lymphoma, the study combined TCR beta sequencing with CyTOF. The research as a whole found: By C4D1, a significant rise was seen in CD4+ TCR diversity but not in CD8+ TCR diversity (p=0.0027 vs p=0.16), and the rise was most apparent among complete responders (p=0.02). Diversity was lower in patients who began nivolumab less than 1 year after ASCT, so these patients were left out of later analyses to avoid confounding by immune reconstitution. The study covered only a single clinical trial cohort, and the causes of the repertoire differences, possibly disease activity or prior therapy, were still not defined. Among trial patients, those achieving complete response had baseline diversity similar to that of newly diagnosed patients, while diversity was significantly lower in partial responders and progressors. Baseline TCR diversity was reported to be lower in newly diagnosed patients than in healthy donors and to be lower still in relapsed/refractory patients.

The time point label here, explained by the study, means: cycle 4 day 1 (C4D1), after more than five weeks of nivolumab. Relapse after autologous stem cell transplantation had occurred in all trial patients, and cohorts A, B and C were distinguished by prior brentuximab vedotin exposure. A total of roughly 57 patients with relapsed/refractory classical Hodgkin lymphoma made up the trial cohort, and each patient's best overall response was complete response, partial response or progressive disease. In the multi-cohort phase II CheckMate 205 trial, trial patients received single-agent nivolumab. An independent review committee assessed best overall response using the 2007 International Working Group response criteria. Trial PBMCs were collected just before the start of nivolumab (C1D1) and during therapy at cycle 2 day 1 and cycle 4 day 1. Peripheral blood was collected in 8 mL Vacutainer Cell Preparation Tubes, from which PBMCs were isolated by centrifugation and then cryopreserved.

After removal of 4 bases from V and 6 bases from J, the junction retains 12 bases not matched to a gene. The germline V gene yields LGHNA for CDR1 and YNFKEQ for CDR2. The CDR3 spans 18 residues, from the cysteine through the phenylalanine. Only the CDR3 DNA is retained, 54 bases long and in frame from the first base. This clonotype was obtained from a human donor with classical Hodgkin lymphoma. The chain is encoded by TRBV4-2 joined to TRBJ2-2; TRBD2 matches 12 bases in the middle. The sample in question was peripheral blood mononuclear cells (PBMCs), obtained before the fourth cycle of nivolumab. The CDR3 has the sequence CASSRRTSGDKASGELFF. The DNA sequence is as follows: TGTGCCAGCAGCCGCAGGACTAGCGGGGACAAGGCTTCCGGGGAGCTGTTTTTT.